This TCR beta chain was observed in a study of CD8+CD57+ T cells in acquired aplastic anemia. Study-wide background: DNA from sorted CD4+ and CD8+ cells averaged roughly 3.4 ug.

The sample holds many counts of this clonotype. This CDR3 is 12 amino acids long. The V end lost 0 bases, the J end lost 6 bases, and 4 bases lay between the germline ends. From germline, CDR1 is LNHDA and CDR2 SQIVND (reference sequence). Whoever was chosen for sequencing had shown CD8+CD57+ cell expansion by flow cytometry. TCR beta VDJ and CDR3 were profiled, and genomic DNA was the template. Each CDR3 protein is one row after TCRdb ran MiXCR on the reads. This sample has around 430,000 distinct CDR3 sequences; under 40% occur once, and the top ten carry 0.75% to 0.95%. The rearrangement links TRBV19 to TRBJ2-3, with D uncertain. Sequenced material: sorted CD4+, CD8+, or CD8+CD57+ T cells (not recorded which) from PBMCs. The clonotype comes from a human donor with aplastic anemia. CDR3 sequence (DNA): TGTGCCAGTAGTATAGATGTGGATACGCAGTATTTT. Protein: CASSIDVDTQYF.